This TCR beta chain appears in the sequencing data of a study of regulatory T cells in long-lasting Graves disease. Regarding the study as a whole: Preferential use of TRBV28, TRBJ1-2 and TRBJ2-5 was seen in persistent disease. With some 2,700 shared public clonotypes, persistent patients exceeded new patients, who shared over 950.

A remark on this clonotype: The antigen is not known.

Germline V gives CDR1 MRHNA, CDR2 SNTAGT. The CDR3 runs to 16 residues. Documented time point: newly diagnosed GD, antithyroid drugs for less than 3 months. PBMC-extracted RNA yielded the TCR library. The patients were enrolled through endocrinology in Xi'an, China. In building TCR beta libraries, iRepertoire HTBI primers were used together with Arm-PCR of CDR3 regions. TCRdb reprocessed the multiplex PCR reads via MiXCR and lists one record per CDR3 protein. The sample contains roughly 400,000 distinct CDR3 sequences, roughly 15% of which appear only once. This sample was shared with a second study, whose subject was T cells in Graves' hyperthyroidism and ophthalmopathy.

The TCR comes from a woman between 40 and 50 years old with Graves disease. V gene TRBV6-4 combines with J gene TRBJ2-3; 13 bases fit TRBD2. Near its end, the DNA agrees better with TRBJ2-1, so the J call may be wrong. Here the sequenced sample was peripheral blood mononuclear cells (PBMCs), taken at new diagnosis, from a patient treated with antithyroid drugs. In DNA form, the CDR3 reads TGTGCCAGCACCGAGGTCGGACTAGCGGGAGTTAATGAGCAGTTCTTC. It yields the protein CASTEVGLAGVNEQFF.